The TCR beta chain under discussion was sequenced for a study of blood T cell repertoires in COVID-19. On the study more broadly: The samples span acute and convalescent COVID-19 from the United States, Italy and Spain. From T cells, B-cell-depleted T cells, or PBMCs came the material, which was cDNA or gDNA.

In the original workflow: The assay estimated nucleated cells by amplifying reference gene primers. Only in-frame clones appear in the TCRdb table, and some are missing; sequencing was by immunoSEQ multiplex PCR. The V and J calls and clone size come from that table; D and trimming were worked out from the DNA. Among roughly 160,000 clones, about 86% were seen once, and the ten largest hold roughly 7.8%. The ends were cut back, 3 bases at V and 2 bases at J, with 6 bases in the middle. This CDR3 region has 13 residues. The germline CDR1 and CDR2 sequences are LGHDT and YNNKEL (reference sequence). The clonotype was recovered from a man aged 55 to 70 with acute or convalescent COVID-19. Sequencing was carried out using peripheral blood. This rearrangement joins TRBV3-1 (or the pseudogene TRBV3-2) to TRBJ2-3; no clear D gene. The CDR3 sequence: CASSQANTDTQYF. CDR3 in DNA: TGTGCCAGCAGCCAGGCAAACACAGATACGCAGTATTTT.